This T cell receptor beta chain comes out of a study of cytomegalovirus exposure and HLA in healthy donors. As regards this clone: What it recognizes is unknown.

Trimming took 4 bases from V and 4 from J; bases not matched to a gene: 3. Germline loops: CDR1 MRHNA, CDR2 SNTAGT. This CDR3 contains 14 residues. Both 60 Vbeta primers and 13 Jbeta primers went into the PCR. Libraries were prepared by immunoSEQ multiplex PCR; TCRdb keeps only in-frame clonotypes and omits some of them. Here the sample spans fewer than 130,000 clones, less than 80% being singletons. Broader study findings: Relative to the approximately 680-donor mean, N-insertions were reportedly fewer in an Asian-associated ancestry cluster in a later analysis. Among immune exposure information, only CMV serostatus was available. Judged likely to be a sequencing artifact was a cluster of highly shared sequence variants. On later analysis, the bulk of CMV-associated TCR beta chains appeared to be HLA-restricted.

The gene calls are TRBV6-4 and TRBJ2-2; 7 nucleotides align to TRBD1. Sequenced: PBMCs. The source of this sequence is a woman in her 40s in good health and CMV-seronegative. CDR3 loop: CASSGQGGTGELFF. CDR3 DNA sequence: TGTGCCAGCAGTGGACAGGGCGGCACCGGGGAGCTGTTTTTT.